The clone carrying this T cell receptor (beta chain) was seen a single time. TCRdb reanalysed the 5' RACE reads using MiXCR and keeps one entry per CDR3 protein. Here the sample spans approximately 290,000 distinct CDR3 sequences, more than 15% being singletons. This entry is derived from a study of T-cell memory formation after mild COVID-19. CDR1 and CDR2 (germline): SGHTA, FQGTGA. CDR3 length: 15 residues. V lost 5 bases to trimming and J lost 5 bases; unmatched junction nucleotides: 7. The sequenced sample consisted of PBMCs or a T cell subset sorted from them (not recorded which). The J gene is TRBJ2-5, the V gene TRBV7-3, with TRBD2 matching 11 bases. This clonotype was sampled from a man between 18 and 35 years old who had mild COVID-19 (a few samples of this study predate the infection). Cell type and time point are not known. Here the CDR3 DNA reads TGTGCCAGCAGCCGTAGCGGGGGGGCGATTGAGACCCAGTACTTC. Translation gives CASSRSGGAIETQYF.